This T cell receptor (beta chain) was sequenced for a study of CD8 T cells in ankylosing spondylitis. This clonotype was seen only a few times. Trimming removed 5 bases from V and 5 bases from J, with 28 bases in between. This CDR3 comprises 18 residues. Germline-derived CDR1 and CDR2 are SGHAT and FQNNGV. Using its own MiXCR run on the 5' RACE reads, TCRdb lists one record per CDR3 protein. The sample contains about 250,000 distinct CDR3 sequences, about a sixth of which appear only once. The V and J genes are TRBV11-2 and TRBJ2-7; D perhaps matches TRBD2 (7 bases). Sequencing used blood, either unsorted or a sorted T cell fraction (not recorded which). The TCR comes from a male donor with ankylosing spondylitis or in good health (not recorded which). CDR3 sequence: CASSHRRGLAVFPNEQYF. As DNA, the CDR3 is TGTGCCAGCAGCCACCGGCGGGGGCTAGCGGTATTTCCTAACGAGCAGTACTTC.